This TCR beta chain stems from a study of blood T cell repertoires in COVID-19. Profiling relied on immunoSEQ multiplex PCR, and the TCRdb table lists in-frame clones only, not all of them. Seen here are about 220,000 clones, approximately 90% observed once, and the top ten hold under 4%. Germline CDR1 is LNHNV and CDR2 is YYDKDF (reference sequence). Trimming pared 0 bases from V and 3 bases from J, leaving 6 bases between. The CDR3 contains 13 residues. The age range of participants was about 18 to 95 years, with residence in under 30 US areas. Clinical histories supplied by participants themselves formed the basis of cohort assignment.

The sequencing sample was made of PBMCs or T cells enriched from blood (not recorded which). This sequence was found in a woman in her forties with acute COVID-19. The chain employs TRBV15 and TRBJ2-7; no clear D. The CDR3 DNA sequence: TGTGCCACCAGCAGAGATTTCCGCTACGAGCAGTACTTC. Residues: CATSRDFRYEQYF.